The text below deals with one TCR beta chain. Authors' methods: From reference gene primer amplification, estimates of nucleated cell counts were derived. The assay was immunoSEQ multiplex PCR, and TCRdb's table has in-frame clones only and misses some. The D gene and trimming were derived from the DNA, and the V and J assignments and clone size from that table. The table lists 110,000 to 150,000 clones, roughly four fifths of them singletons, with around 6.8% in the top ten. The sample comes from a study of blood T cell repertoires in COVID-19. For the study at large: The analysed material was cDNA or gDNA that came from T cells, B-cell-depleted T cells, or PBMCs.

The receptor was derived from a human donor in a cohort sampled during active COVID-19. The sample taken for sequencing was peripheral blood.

CDR3 loop: CASSQDVQLMNTEAFF. The CDR3 bases are TGTGCCAGCAGCCAAGATGTACAGCTCATGAACACTGAAGCTTTCTTT. The genes are TRBV4-2 and TRBJ1-1; D remains ambiguous. V was trimmed by 0 bases and J by 0 bases, leaving 11 bases between them. The germline CDR1 and CDR2 sequences are LGHNA and YNFKEQ. The CDR3 has 16 residues.